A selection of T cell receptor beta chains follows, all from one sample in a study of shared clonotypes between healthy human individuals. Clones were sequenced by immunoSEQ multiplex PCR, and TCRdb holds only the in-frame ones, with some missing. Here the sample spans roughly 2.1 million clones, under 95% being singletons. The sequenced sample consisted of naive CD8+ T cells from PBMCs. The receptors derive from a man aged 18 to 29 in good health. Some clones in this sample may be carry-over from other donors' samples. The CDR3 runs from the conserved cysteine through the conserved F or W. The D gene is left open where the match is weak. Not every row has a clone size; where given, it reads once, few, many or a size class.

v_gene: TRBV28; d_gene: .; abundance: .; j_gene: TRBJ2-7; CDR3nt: TGTGCCAGCAGTTCCGGGCCCTACGAGCAGTACTTC; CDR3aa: CASSSGPYEQYF
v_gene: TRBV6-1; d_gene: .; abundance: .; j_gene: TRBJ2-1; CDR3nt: TGTGCCAGCAGTGAACTGGCGAATGAGCAGTTCTTC; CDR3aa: CASSELANEQFF
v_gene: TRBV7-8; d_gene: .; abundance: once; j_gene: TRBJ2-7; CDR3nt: TGTGCCAGCAGCTTAGGGACAGCTACAACCTACGAGCAGTACTTC; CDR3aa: CASSLGTATTYEQYF
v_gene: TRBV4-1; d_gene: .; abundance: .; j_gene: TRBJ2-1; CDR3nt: TGCGCCAGCAGCCCCCCGTTGACTCCCAATGAGCAGTTCTTC; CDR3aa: CASSPPLTPNEQFF
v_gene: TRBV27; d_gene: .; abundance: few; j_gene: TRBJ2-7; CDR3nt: TGTGCCAGCAGTCCGAGAGGCGGACCCCCAAGGGAGCAGTACTTC; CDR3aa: CASSPRGGPPREQYF
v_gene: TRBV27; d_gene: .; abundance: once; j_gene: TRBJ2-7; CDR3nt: TGTGCCAGCAGTCTAACAGGGACCTACGAGCAGTACTTC; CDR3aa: CASSLTGTYEQYF
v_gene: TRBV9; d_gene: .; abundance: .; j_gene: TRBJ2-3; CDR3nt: TGTGCCAGCAGCGTGTCCGCGACAGATACGCAGTATTTT; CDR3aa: CASSVSATDTQYF
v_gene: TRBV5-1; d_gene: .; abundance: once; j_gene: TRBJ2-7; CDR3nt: TGCGCCAGCAGCTTGGTCCTGGGGGGGCCCTACGAGCAGTACTTC; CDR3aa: CASSLVLGGPYEQYF
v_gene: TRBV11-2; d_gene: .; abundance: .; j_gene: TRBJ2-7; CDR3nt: TGTGCCAGCAGCTTAGAAAGGCGCGAGCAGTACTTC; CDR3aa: CASSLERREQYF
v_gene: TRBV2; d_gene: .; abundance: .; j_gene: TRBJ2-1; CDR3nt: TGTGCCAGCAGTGGGGCAGACTATTACAATGAGCAGTTCTTC; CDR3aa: CASSGADYYNEQFF
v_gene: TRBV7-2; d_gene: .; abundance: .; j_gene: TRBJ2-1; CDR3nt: TGTGCCAGCAGCTTACTTAGGGGAAATGAGCAGTTCTTC; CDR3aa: CASSLLRGNEQFF
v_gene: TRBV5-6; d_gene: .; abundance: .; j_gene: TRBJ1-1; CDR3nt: TGTGCCAGCAGCTTGGCCGCTCAGGGGAACACTGAAGCTTTCTTT; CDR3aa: CASSLAAQGNTEAFF
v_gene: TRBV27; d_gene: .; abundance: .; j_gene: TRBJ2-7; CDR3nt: TGTGCCAGCAGTTTAAGCGGCAGCTCCTACGAGCAGTACTTC; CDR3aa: CASSLSGSSYEQYF
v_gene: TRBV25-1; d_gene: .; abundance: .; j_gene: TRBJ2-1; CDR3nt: TGTGCCAGCAGCGTCCTCGCTAGCGAATACAATGAGCAGTTCTTC; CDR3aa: CASSVLASEYNEQFF
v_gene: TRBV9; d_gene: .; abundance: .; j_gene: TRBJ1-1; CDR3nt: TGTGCCAGCAGCCCTATCAGGGACGGGAACACTGAAGCTTTCTTT; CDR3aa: CASSPIRDGNTEAFF
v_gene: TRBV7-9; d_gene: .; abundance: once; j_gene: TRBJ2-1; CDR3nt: TGTGCCAGCAGCTTAGAACGGGGAGACAATGAGCAGTTCTTC; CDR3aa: CASSLERGDNEQFF
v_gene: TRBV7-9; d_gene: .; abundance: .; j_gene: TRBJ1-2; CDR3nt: TGTGCCAGCAGCTCCTTAGTGTCAGGGAACTATGGCTACACCTTC; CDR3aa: CASSSLVSGNYGYTF
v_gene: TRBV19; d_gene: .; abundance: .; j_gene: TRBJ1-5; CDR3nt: TGTGCCAGTAGTCTTTCGGGGGGGTATAGCAATCAGCCCCAGCATTTT; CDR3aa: CASSLSGGYSNQPQHF
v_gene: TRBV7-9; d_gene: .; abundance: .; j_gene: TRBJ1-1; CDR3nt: TGTGCCAGCAGCCGATCGCTCGCAGGCTCCTGGGCTTTCTTT; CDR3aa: CASSRSLAGSWAFF
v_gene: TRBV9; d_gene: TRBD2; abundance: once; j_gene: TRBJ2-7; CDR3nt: TGTGCCAGCAGCGTAGAAGCGGGATGGGACTACGAGCAGTACTTC; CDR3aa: CASSVEAGWDYEQYF
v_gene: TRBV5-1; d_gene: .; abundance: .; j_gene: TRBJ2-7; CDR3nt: TGCGCCAGCAGCTCCTTGGGCTACGAGCAGTACTTC; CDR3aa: CASSSLGYEQYF
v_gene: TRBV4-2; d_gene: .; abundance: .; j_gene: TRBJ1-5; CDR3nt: TGTGCCAGCAGCTTCTTAGGCTGCTGGGTCGTGGGCAATCAGCCCCAGCATTTT; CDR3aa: CASSFLGCWVVGNQPQHF
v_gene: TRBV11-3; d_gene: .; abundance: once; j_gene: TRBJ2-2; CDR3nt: TGTGCCAGCAGCCCTCGTGAGGCCCTGGCTACCGGGGAGCTGTTTTTT; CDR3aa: CASSPREALATGELFF
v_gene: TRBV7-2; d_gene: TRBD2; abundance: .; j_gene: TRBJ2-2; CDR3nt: TGTGCCAGCAGCGGATGGACTAGCGGAAACACCGGGGAGCTGTTTTTT; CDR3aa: CASSGWTSGNTGELFF
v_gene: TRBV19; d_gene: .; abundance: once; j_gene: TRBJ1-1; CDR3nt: TGTGCCAGTAGTATGCGCCGGGGAAAGAACACTGAAGCTTTCTTT; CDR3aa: CASSMRRGKNTEAFF
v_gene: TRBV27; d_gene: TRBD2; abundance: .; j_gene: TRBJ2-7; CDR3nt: TGTGCCAGCAGTCCAATACCGGGAGGGTTTAACTACGAGCAGTACTTC; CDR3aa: CASSPIPGGFNYEQYF
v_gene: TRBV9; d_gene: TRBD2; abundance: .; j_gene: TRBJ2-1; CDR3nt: TGTGCCAGCAGCGAGGGACTAGCGGGAGGATATGAGCAGTTCTTC; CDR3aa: CASSEGLAGGYEQFF
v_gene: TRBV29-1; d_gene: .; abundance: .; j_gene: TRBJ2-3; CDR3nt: TGCGCGATAGATACGCAGTATTTT; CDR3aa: CAIDTQYF
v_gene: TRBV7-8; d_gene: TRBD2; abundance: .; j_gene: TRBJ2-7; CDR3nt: TGTGCCAGCAGCTTAGTTGAGCGGGAGGCTTTTCCCTACGAGCAGTACTTC; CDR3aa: CASSLVEREAFPYEQYF
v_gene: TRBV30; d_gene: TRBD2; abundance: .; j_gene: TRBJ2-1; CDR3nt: TGTGCCTGGACTAGCGGGAGGGCCGGTGAGCAGTTCTTC; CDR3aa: CAWTSGRAGEQFF
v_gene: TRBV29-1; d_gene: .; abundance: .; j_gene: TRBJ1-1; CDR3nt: TGCAGCGTTGAAACGAAGGGAGTACGCACTGAAGCTTTCTTT; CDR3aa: CSVETKGVRTEAFF
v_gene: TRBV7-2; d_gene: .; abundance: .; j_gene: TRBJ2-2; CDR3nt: TGTGCCAGCAGCGATCGACAGGGACTCACCGGGGAGCTGTTTTTT; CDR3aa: CASSDRQGLTGELFF
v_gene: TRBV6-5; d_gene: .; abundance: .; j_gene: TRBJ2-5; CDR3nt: TGTGCCAGCAGTTACATAAGCGCACCCGGGGAGACCCAGTACTTC; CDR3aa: CASSYISAPGETQYF
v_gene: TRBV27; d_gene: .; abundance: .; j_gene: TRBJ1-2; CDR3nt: TGTGCCAGCAGTTCAGGGGTCGGCTACACCTTC; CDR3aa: CASSSGVGYTF
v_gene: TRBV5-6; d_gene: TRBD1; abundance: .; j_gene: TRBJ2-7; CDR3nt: TGTGCCAGCAGCTCGATAGGGGACAGAGGATCCTACGAGCAGTACTTC; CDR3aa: CASSSIGDRGSYEQYF
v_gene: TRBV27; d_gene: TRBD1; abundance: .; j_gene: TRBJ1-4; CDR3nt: TGTGCCAGCAGTGCCTACAGGGGGCTTAGTGAAAAACTGTTTTTT; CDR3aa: CASSAYRGLSEKLFF
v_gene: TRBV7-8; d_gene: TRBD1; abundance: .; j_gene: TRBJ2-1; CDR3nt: TGTGCCAGCAGCCCCCAGGGGGTAGGGGTCGGTGAGCAGTTCTTC; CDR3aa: CASSPQGVGVGEQFF
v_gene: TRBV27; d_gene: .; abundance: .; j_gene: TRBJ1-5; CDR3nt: TGTGCCAGCAGTAAGGTCAATCAGCCCCAGCATTTT; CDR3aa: CASSKVNQPQHF
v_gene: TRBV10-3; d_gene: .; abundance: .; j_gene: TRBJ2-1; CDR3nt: TGTGCCATCAGTGAGGAGTATAGGAGGAGAGCCAGATACAATGAGCAGTTCTTC; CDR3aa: CAISEEYRRRARYNEQFF
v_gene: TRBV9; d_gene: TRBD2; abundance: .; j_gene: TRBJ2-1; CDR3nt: TGTGCCAGCAGCGTGGGTCACCCGGGGACTAGCGGGAGCTATGAGCAGTTCTTC; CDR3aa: CASSVGHPGTSGSYEQFF
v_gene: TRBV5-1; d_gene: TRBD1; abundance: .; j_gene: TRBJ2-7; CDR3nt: TGCGCCAGCAGCTTGTCCCCTCTGGACAGGGGTTTTGTTGGGGAGCAGTACTTC; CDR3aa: CASSLSPLDRGFVGEQYF
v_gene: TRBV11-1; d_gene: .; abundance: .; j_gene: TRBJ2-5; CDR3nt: TGTGCCAGCAGCAATACAGGGTACCAAGAGACCCAGTACTTC; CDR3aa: CASSNTGYQETQYF
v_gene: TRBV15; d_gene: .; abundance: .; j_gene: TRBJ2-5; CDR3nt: TGTGCCACCAGCAGAGCCCCTTCCCGCCAAGAGACCCAGTACTTC; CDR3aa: CATSRAPSRQETQYF
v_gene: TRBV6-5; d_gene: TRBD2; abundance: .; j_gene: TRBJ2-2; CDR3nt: TGTGCCAGCAGTTACCTAGCGGAGAACACCGGGGAGCTGTTTTTT; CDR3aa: CASSYLAENTGELFF
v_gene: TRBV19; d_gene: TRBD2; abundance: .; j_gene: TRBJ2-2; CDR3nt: TGTGCCATCGACGGACTAGGGGACACCGGGGAGCTGTTTTTT; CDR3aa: CAIDGLGDTGELFF
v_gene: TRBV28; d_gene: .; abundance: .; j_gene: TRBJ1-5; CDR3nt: TGTGCCAGCAGTCCGGGGTACGGACTGAATCAGCCCCAGCATTTT; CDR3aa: CASSPGYGLNQPQHF
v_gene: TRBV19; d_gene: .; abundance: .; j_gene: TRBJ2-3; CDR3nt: TGTGCCAGTAGTCTTTCCCACCGGGATGAAACCTCAGATACGCAGTATTTT; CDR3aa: CASSLSHRDETSDTQYF
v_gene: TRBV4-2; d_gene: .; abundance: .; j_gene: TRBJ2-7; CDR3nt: TGTGCCAGCAGCCCATCAGGCCTCTCCTACGAGCAGTACTTC; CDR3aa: CASSPSGLSYEQYF
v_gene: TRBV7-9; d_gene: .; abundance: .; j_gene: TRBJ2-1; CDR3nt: TGTGCCAGCAGCTCGAGGGGTGGTAGCGACTACAATGAGCAGTTCTTC; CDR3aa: CASSSRGGSDYNEQFF
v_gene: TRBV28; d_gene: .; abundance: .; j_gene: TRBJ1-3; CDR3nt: TGTGCCAGCAGGTTCCGGGGAGCTTTAACTTCTGGAAACACCATATATTTT; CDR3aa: CASRFRGALTSGNTIYF
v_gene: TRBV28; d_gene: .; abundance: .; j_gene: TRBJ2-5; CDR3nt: TGTGCCAGCAGTTTAGGGCTAACTAGAGGGGTTGAGACCCAGTACTTC; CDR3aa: CASSLGLTRGVETQYF
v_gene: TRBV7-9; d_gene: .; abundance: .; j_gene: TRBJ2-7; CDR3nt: TGTGCCAGCAGCACGCTTAGCGGAGGCGGACCATACCTCTCCTACGAGCAGTACTTC; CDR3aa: CASSTLSGGGPYLSYEQYF
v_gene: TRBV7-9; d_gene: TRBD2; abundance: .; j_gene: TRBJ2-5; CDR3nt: TGTGCCAGCAGCGCGGGAGGGCTTCGGGAGACCCAGTACTTC; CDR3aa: CASSAGGLRETQYF
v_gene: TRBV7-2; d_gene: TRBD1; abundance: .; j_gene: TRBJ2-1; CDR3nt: TGTGCCAGCAGCTTAACGATAGGGTTTCCGGGACAGTTCTACAATGAGCAGTTCTTC; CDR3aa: CASSLTIGFPGQFYNEQFF